The next 16 T cell receptor beta chains were all read from a single sample in a study of cytomegalovirus exposure and HLA in healthy donors (dated 2017 in TCRdb). Libraries were made using the immunoSEQ multiplex PCR assay. A mixture of 60 forward primers for TCR Vbeta segments and 13 reverse primers for TCR Jbeta segments was used in the multiplex PCR. TCRdb provides this immuneACCESS table in a form limited to in-frame rearrangements. Some clones are lacking; in checked studies, under half of them reflect an unresolved V gene, and why the rest are absent is not known. The sample has about 180,000 clones on record, over 70% of them singletons. Around 3% of the sample rests with the top ten. Sequenced material: PBMCs. The receptors were sampled from a male donor in good health and CMV-seronegative.

J is TRBJ1-1 and V is TRBV7-2; perhaps TRBD1 as D (5 bases). This CDR3 spans 13 amino acids. Between the trimmed V and J ends, which lost 4 bases and 5 bases, there was a span of 11 bases. Germline V gene sequence: CDR1 SGHTA, CDR2 FQGNSA. The CDR3 loop is CASSSQTATEAFF. Written as DNA, the CDR3 is TGTGCCAGCAGCTCCCAGACAGCAACTGAAGCTTTCTTT.

This clone was counted between two and nine times. The rearrangement uses TRBV30 and TRBJ1-3; weak D call: TRBD1 (5 bases). The CDR3 is 14 residues long. The germline gives CDR1 GTSNPN, CDR2 SVGIG (reference sequence). Trimming left V 5 bases short and J 0 bases short, with 11 bases between. CDR3 sequence: CAWGSTGSGNTIYF. In DNA, the CDR3 is TGTGCCTGGGGTTCTACAGGCTCTGGAAACACCATATATTTT.

This clone was seen only a few times. The chain recombines TRBV30 with TRBJ2-1, with D unclear. The CDR3 totals 13 residues. Trimming pared 3 bases from V and 2 bases from J, leaving 8 bases between. Germline V gene lookup returns CDR1 GTSNPN and CDR2 SVGIG (reference sequence). CDR3 nucleotide sequence: TGTGCCTGGAGCCCCGGAGCCTACAATGAGCAGTTCTTC. Protein product: CAWSPGAYNEQFF.

V gene TRBV5-6 combines with J gene TRBJ2-1; 10 bases agree with TRBD2. CDR3 length: 15 residues. Trimming cost V 6 bases and J 2 bases; bases outside gene matches: 5. Per germline, CDR1 SGHDT and CDR2 YYEEEE. The chain's CDR3 is CASTRAGGAYNEQFF. The DNA for the CDR3 is TGTGCCAGCACCCGAGCGGGAGGGGCCTACAATGAGCAGTTCTTC.

The chain links TRBV5-1 to TRBJ1-5, with D possibly matching TRBD1 (6 bases). The CDR3 is 15 amino acids. Germline lookup yields CDR1 SGHRS and CDR2 YFSETQ. The V and J ends lost 0 bases and 3 bases respectively, with 10 bases between them. CDR3 nucleotide sequence: TGCGCCAGCAGCTTGGTGTCAGGGGTCAATCAGCCCCAGCATTTT. It is translated as CASSLVSGVNQPQHF.

V is TRBV6-1 and J is TRBJ2-2; D is undetermined. Looked up from germline, CDR1 is MNHNS and CDR2 is SASEGT. The CDR3 covers 10 residues. Trimming pared 7 bases from V and 7 bases from J, leaving 4 bases between. The chain's CDR3 is CASTNGELFF. CDR3 coding DNA: TGTGCCAGCACCAACGGGGAGCTGTTTTTT.

Details on this clone: The sample contains more than one DNA sequence encoding this CDR3. The rearrangement uses TRBV6-5 and TRBJ1-1; D gene uncertain. Germline V gene data show CDR1 as MNHEY and CDR2 as SVGAGI. The CDR3 extends over 15 amino acids. V lost 0 bases and J 0 bases, leaving 8 bases between the germline ends. The CDR3 region has the DNA TGTGCCAGCAGTTACTCAGCAGGTATGAACACTGAAGCTTTCTTT. Translation: CASSYSAGMNTEAFF.

CDR3 in amino acids: CAWRWRNTEKLFF. The CDR3, as DNA: TGTGCCTGGAGGTGGCGGAATACTGAAAAACTGTTTTTT. The V call is TRBV30, the J call TRBJ1-4; D unresolved. V was trimmed by 3 bases and J by 7 bases, leaving 12 bases between them. Germline lookup yields CDR1 GTSNPN and CDR2 SVGIG (reference sequence). CDR3 length: 13 amino acids.

V usage is TRBV7-3 and J usage is TRBJ1-4, with D possibly matching TRBD1 (6 bases). The CDR3 length is 15 residues. CDR1 and CDR2 from the germline V gene are SGHTA and FQGTGA. V lost 2 bases and J 2 bases, leaving 9 bases between the germline ends. The CDR3 DNA sequence: TGTGCCAGCAGCTTACGGGGGGCCACTAATGAAAAACTGTTTTTT. This sequence encodes CASSLRGATNEKLFF.

J is TRBJ2-5 and V is TRBV6-6; maybe TRBD1 (5 bases). Trimming left V 0 bases short and J 3 bases short, with 8 bases between. The germline V gene encodes CDR1 MNHNY and CDR2 SVGAGI (reference sequence). CDR3 size: 14 residues. CDR3 nucleotide sequence: TGTGCCAGCAGTTACTCGAGCAGGGAAGAGACCCAGTACTTC. Translating it yields CASSYSSREETQYF.

This sequence joins TRBV19 and TRBJ1-2; the match to TRBD1 covers 10 bases. The V gene's germline CDR1 is LNHDA and CDR2 SQIVND (reference sequence). This CDR3 region has 16 residues. V lost 7 bases to trimming and J lost 4 bases; unmatched junction nucleotides: 12. CDR3 region: CASIHLRDRGLYGYTF. CDR3 nucleotide sequence: TGTGCCAGTATCCATCTCCGGGACAGGGGCCTCTATGGCTACACCTTC.

This sequence joins TRBV25-1 and TRBJ2-4; 7 bases match TRBD1. Trimming took 0 bases from V and 11 from J; bases not matched to a gene: 7. Per the germline V gene, CDR1 is MGHDK and CDR2 is SYGVNS. The CDR3 has 14 residues. The CDR3 reads CASSEYHRGAVQYF. The CDR3 coding sequence is TGTGCCAGCAGTGAATATCACAGGGGCGCGGTTCAGTACTTC. Full variable domain (rest looked up from reference TRBV25-1 and TRBJ2-4): EADIYQTPRYLVIGTGKKITLECSQTMGHDKMYWYQQDPGMELHLIHYSYGVNSTEKGDLSSESTVSRIRTEHFPLTLESARPSHTSQYLCASSEYHRGAVQYFGAGTRLSVL.

V is TRBV9 and J is TRBJ2-3, with a possible D match to TRBD2 (5 bases). The V and J ends lost 0 bases and 0 bases respectively, with 5 bases between them. The CDR3 totals 14 residues. CDR1 is SGDLS, CDR2 YYNGEE, per germline. The CDR3 DNA reads TGTGCCAGCAGCGTAGAGCGGAGCACAGATACGCAGTATTTT. Translating it yields CASSVERSTDTQYF.

The chain couples TRBV15 to TRBJ1-3; 7 nucleotides line up with TRBD1. This CDR3 is built from 16 residues. Germline V lookup: CDR1 LNHNV, CDR2 YYDKDF (reference sequence). V lost 5 bases, J lost 2 bases, and 9 bases stayed unmatched. CDR3 in amino acids: CATSPGKGATGNTIYF. The DNA of the CDR3 is TGTGCCACCAGCCCAGGGAAGGGGGCAACTGGAAACACCATATATTTT.

This clone showed up just once. J is TRBJ2-1 and V is TRBV7-6, with 10 bases fitting TRBD2. Germline-derived CDR1 and CDR2 are SGHVS and FNYEAQ. With V trimmed by 2 bases and J by 6 bases, 16 bases remained unmatched. The CDR3 sequence is 19 residues long. This CDR3 reads CASSLYRLASGGPSNEQFF. The CDR3 coding sequence is TGTGCCAGCAGCTTATACCGGCTGGCTAGCGGGGGCCCTTCCAATGAGCAGTTCTTC. The whole variable domain, remainder taken from reference TRBV7-6 and TRBJ2-1, is GAGVSQSPRYKVTKRGQDVALRCDPISGHVSLYWYRQALGQGPEFLTYFNYEAQQDKSGLPNDRFSAERPEGSISTLTIQRTEQRDSAMYRCASSLYRLASGGPSNEQFFGPGTRLTVL.

The chain recombines TRBV4-3 with TRBJ2-7, with D possibly being TRBD2 (6 bases). Trimming removed 0 bases at V and 2 bases at J, with 11 bases between. The germline V gene has CDR1 LGHNA and CDR2 YSLEER. CDR3 length: 15 amino acids. DNA of the CDR3: TGCGCCAGCAGCCAAGACCGGACTACTACCTACGAGCAGTACTTC. Translating it yields CASSQDRTTTYEQYF.